This T cell receptor beta chain was identified during a study of blood T cell repertoires in COVID-19. The data were produced by immunoSEQ multiplex PCR, yet TCRdb's version contains in-frame clones alone and is incomplete. The table includes hundreds of thousands of clones, approximately 86% detected once. Per the germline V gene, CDR1 is SNHLY and CDR2 is FYNNEI. Trimming took 7 bases from V and 4 from J, leaving 10 bases between them. The CDR3 loop spans 12 amino acids. The gene calls are TRBV2 and TRBJ2-5, with a possible D match to TRBD2 (7 bases). This sequence was found in a woman in her sixties or seventies with COVID-19, enrolled during active disease. The sequenced sample consisted of peripheral blood. The CDR3 loop is CASKRGAETQYF. CDR3 DNA: TGTGCCAGCAAACGGGGGGCAGAGACCCAGTACTTC.